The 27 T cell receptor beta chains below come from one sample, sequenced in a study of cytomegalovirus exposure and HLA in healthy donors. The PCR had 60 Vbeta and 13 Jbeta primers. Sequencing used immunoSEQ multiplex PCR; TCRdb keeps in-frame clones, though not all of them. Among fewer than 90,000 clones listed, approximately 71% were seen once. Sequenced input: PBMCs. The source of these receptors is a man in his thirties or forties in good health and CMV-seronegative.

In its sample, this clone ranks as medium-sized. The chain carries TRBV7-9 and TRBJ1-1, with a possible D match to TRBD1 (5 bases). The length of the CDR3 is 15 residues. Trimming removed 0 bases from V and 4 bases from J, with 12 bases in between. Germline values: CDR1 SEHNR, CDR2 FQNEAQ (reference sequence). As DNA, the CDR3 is TGTGCCAGCAGCTTAGCTGGACACCTGTTCACTGAAGCTTTCTTT. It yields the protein CASSLAGHLFTEAFF.

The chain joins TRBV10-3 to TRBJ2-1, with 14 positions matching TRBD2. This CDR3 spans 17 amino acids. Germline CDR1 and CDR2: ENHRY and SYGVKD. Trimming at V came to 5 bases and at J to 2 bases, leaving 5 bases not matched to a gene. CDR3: CAISWTSGRQTYNEQFF. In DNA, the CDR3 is TGTGCCATCAGTTGGACTAGCGGGAGGCAAACCTACAATGAGCAGTTCTTC.

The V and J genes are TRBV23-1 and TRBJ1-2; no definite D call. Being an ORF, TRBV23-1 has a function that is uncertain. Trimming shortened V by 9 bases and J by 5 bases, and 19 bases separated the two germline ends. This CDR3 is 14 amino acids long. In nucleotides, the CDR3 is TGCGCCAGGATTGACGGAGGTGGAGGGTATGGCTACACCTTC. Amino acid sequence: CARIDGGGGYGYTF.

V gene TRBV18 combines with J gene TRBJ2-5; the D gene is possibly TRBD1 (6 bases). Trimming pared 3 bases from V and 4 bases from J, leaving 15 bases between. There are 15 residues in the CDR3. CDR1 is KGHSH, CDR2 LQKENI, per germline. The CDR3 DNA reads TGTGCCAGCTCACCGGCAGGACAGAGCAGAGAGACCCAGTACTTC. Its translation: CASSPAGQSRETQYF.

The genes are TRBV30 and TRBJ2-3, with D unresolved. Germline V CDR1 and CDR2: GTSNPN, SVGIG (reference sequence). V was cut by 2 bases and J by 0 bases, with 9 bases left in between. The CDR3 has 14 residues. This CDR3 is CAWSLPRSTDTQYF. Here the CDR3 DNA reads TGTGCCTGGAGTCTGCCCAGAAGCACAGATACGCAGTATTTT.

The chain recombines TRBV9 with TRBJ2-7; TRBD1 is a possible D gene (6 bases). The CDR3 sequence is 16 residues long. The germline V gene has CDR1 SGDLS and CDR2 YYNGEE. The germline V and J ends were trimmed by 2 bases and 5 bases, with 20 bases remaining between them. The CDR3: CASSVGGGGFWDEQYF. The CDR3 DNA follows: TGTGCCAGCAGCGTCGGAGGTGGGGGCTTCTGGGACGAGCAGTACTTC.

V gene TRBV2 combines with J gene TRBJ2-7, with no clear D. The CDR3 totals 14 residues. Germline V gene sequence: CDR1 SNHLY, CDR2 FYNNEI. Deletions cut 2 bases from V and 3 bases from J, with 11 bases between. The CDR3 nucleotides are TGTGCCAGCAGTGAAACCCCGGCGGTCTACGAGCAGTACTTC. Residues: CASSETPAVYEQYF. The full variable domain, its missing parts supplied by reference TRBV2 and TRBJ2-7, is EPEVTQTPSHQVTQMGQEVILRCVPISNHLYFYWYRQILGQKVEFLVSFYNNEISEKSEIFDDQFSVERPDGSNFTLKIRSTKLEDSAMYFCASSETPAVYEQYFGPGTRLTVT.

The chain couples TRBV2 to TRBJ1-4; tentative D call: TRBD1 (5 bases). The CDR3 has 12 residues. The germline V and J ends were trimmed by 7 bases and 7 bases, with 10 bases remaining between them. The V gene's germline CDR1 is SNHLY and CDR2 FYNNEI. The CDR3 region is CASKDNSEKLFF. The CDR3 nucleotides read TGTGCCAGCAAGGACAACAGTGAAAAACTGTTTTTT.

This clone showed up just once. In nucleotides, the CDR3 is TGTGCCTGGACTCCCAGCTACAATGAGCAGTTCTTC. Encoded protein: CAWTPSYNEQFF. The genes are TRBV30 and TRBJ2-1; D is unresolved. CDR1 is GTSNPN, CDR2 SVGIG, per germline (reference sequence). This CDR3 contains 12 residues. V was pared by 4 bases and J by 3 bases, with 7 bases between. The complete variable domain, with remaining parts taken from reference TRBV30 and TRBJ2-1, reads SQTIHQWPATLVQPVGSPLSLECTVEGTSNPNLYWYRQAAGRGLQLLFYSVGIGQISSEVPQNLSASRPQDRQFILSSKKLLLSDSGFYLCAWTPSYNEQFFGPGTRLTVL.

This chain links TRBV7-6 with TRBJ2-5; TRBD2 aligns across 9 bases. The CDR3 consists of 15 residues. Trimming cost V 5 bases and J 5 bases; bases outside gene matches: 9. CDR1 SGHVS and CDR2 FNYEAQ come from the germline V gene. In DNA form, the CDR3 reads TGTGCCAGCAGCCTGACTAGCGGTCTAGGGGAGACCCAGTACTTC. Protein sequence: CASSLTSGLGETQYF.

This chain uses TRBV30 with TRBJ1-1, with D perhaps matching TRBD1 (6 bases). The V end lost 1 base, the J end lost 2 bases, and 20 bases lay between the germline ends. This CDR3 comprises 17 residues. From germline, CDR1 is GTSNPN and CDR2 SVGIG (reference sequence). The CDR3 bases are TGTGCCTGGAGTGAGTTTAGTGCCAACAGGGCAAACACTGAAGCTTTCTTT. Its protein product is CAWSEFSANRANTEAFF.

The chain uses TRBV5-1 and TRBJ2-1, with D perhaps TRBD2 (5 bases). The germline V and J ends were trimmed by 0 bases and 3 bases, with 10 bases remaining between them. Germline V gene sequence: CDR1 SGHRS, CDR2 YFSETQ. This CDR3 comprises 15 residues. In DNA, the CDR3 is TGCGCCAGCAGCTTGGTACGGGAAAACTACAATGAGCAGTTCTTC. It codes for CASSLVRENYNEQFF.

CDR3 loop: CASSPIQTGDTIYF. CDR3 nucleotides: TGTGCCAGCAGTCCCATCCAGACAGGAGACACCATATATTTT. The chain links TRBV27 to TRBJ1-3; weak D call: TRBD1 (6 bases). Germline lookup yields CDR1 MNHEY and CDR2 SMNVEV (reference sequence). This CDR3 is built from 14 residues. V lost 5 bases, J lost 8 bases, and 16 bases lay in between.

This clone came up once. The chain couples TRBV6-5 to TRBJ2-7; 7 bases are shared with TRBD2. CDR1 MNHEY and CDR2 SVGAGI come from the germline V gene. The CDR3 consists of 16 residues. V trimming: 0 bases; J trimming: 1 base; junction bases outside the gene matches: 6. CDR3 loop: CASSYSVVGGSYEQYF. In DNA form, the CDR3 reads TGTGCCAGCAGTTACTCCGTAGTGGGGGGGTCCTACGAGCAGTACTTC.

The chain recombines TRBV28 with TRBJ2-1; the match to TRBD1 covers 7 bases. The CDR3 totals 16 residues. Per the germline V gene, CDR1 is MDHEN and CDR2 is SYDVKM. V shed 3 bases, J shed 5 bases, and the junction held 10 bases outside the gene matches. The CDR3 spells CASSFHMTGSNNEQFF. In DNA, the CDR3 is TGTGCCAGCAGTTTCCACATGACAGGGTCAAACAATGAGCAGTTCTTC.

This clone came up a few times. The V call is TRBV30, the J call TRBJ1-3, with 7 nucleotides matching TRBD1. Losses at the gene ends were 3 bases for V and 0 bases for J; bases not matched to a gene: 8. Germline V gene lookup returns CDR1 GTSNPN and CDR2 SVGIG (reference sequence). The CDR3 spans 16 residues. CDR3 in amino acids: CAWSRDSLRSGNTIYF. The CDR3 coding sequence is TGTGCCTGGAGCCGGGACAGTCTTCGCTCTGGAAACACCATATATTTT. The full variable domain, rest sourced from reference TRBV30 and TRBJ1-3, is SQTIHQWPATLVQPVGSPLSLECTVEGTSNPNLYWYRQAAGRGLQLLFYSVGIGQISSEVPQNLSASRPQDRQFILSSKKLLLSDSGFYLCAWSRDSLRSGNTIYFGEGSWLTVV.

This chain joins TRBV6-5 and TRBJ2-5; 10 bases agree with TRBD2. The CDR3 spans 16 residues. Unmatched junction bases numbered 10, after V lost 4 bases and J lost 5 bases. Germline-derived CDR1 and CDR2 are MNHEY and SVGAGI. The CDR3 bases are TGTGCCAGCAGTTCAAGCGGGGGGGGAGCGGGTGAGACCCAGTACTTC. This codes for CASSSSGGGAGETQYF.

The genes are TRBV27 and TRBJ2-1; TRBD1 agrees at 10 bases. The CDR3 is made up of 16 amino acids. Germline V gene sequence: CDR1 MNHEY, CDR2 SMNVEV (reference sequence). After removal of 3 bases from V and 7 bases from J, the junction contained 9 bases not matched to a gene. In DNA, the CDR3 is TGTGCCAGCAGTTTCCGACAGGGGGCGAGGGGTAATGAGCAGTTCTTC. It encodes CASSFRQGARGNEQFF.

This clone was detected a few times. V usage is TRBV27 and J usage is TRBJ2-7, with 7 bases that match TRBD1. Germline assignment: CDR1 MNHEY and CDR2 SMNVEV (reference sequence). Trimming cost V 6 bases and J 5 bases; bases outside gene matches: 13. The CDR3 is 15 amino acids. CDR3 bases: TGTGCCAGCAGGGCCTCGACAGGGATGCTGGACGAGCAGTACTTC. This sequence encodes CASRASTGMLDEQYF.

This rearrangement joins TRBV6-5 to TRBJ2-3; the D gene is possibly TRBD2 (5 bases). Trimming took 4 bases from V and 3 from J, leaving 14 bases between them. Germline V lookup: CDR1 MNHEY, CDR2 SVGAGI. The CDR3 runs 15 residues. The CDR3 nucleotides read TGTGCCAGCAGTTCCCCCCGCCTAGCTACAGATACGCAGTATTTT. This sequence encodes CASSSPRLATDTQYF.

The CDR3 is CASRLWGGQGRAEAFF. The CDR3 DNA is TGTGCCAGCAGGTTGTGGGGAGGACAGGGGAGGGCTGAAGCTTTCTTT. The chain combines TRBV5-4 with TRBJ1-1; 9 bases map to TRBD1. CDR3 length: 16 residues. Germline V gene lookup returns CDR1 SGHNT and CDR2 YYREEE (reference sequence). Trimming took 5 bases from V and 6 from J; bases not matched to a gene: 14.

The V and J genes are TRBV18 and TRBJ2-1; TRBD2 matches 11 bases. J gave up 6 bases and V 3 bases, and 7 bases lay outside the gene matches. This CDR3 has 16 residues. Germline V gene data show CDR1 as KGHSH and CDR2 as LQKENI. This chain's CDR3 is CASSPPQLAGVNEQFF. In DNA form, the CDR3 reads TGTGCCAGCTCACCCCCCCAACTAGCGGGGGTCAATGAGCAGTTCTTC.

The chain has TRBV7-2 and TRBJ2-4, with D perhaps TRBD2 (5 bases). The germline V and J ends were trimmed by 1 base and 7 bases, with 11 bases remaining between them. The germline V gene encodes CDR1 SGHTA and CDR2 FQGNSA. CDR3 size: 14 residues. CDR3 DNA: TGTGCCAGCAGCTTAGTACTAGACGGGAACATTCAGTACTTC. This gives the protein CASSLVLDGNIQYF.

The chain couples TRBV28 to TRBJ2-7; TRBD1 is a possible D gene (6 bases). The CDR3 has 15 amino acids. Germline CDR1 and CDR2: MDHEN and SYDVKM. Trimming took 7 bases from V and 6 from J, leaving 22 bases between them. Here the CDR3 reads CASNYRTVPPSEQYF. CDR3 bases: TGTGCCAGCAACTATCGGACAGTCCCCCCCAGCGAGCAGTACTTC.

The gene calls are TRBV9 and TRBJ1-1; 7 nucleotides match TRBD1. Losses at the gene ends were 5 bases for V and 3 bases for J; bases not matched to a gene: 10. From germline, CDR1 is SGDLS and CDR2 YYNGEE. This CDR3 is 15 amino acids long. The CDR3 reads CASSRTGDADTEAFF. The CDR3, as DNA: TGTGCCAGCAGTCGAACAGGGGACGCGGACACTGAAGCTTTCTTT. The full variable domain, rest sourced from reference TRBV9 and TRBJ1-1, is DSGVTQTPKHLITATGQRVTLRCSPRSGDLSVYWYQQSLDQGLQFLIQYYNGEERAKGNILERFSAQQFPDLHSELNLSSLELGDSALYFCASSRTGDADTEAFFGQGTRLTVV.

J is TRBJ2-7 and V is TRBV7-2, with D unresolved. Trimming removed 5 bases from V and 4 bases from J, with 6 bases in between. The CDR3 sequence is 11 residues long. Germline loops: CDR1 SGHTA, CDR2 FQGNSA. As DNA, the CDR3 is TGTGCCAGCAGCCCCCGGTACGAGCAGTACTTC. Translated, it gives CASSPRYEQYF.

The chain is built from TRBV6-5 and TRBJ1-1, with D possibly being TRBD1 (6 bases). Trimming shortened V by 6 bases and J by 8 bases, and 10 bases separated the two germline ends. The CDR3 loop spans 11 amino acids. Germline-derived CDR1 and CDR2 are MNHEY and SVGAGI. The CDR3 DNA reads TGTGCCAGCAGGAGAGACAGGGAAGCTTTCTTT. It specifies CASRRDREAFF.